Listed below are T cell receptor beta chains from one sample, sequenced in a study of blood T cells in healthy people across ages. Each CDR3 protein gets one entry after TCRdb re-called the 5' RACE reads with MiXCR. The sample holds some 1.5 million distinct CDR3 sequences; roughly 28% are singletons and the top ten take 7.7%. The sequenced sample was blood. The receptor source for this set is a woman in her 30s in good health. CDR3s include the opening cysteine and the closing phenylalanine or tryptophan. Fields, in order: J gene, D gene, clone size, V gene, CDR3 protein, CDR3 DNA. The D gene is left open where the match is weak. A clone size is listed for some rows: how often the clone was seen (once, few, many), or a class if it is expanded.

TRBJ2-1,TRBD1,.,TRBV5-4,CASGQGAYNEQFF,TGTGCCAGCGGCCAGGGGGCCTACAATGAGCAGTTCTTC
TRBJ1-2,TRBD1,many,TRBV4-1,CASSPDRGPDGYTF,TGCGCCAGCAGCCCTGACAGGGGTCCGGATGGCTACACCTTC
TRBJ1-1,.,few,TRBV6-5,CASSYGPGVTEAFF,TGTGCCAGCAGTTACGGGCCCGGGGTCACTGAAGCTTTCTTT
TRBJ2-5,.,.,TRBV20-1,CSARPHLGYQETQYF,TGCAGTGCTCGGCCCCATCTCGGGTACCAAGAGACCCAGTACTTC
TRBJ2-5,.,.,TRBV2,CASRVNRGETQYF,TGTGCCAGCAGGGTAAACAGAGGAGAGACCCAGTACTTC
TRBJ2-1,.,many,TRBV29-1,CSVEDFFGGVYNEQFF,TGCAGCGTAGAAGACTTCTTTGGAGGGGTATACAATGAGCAGTTCTTC
TRBJ1-2,.,.,TRBV5-1,CASSPWTDRPYGYTF,TGCGCCAGCAGCCCTTGGACAGATCGTCCCTATGGCTACACCTTC
TRBJ1-1,TRBD1,.,TRBV7-9,CASSEGQGLNTEAFF,TGTGCCAGCAGCGAAGGACAGGGTTTGAACACTGAAGCTTTCTTT
TRBJ2-1,TRBD2,.,TRBV3-1,CASSHDSGGSYNEQFF,TGTGCCAGCAGCCACGACAGCGGGGGTTCCTACAATGAGCAGTTCTTC
TRBJ2-3,.,.,TRBV20-1,CSARELPDTQYF,TGCAGTGCTAGAGAGTTACCAGATACGCAGTATTTT
TRBJ2-1,TRBD2,.,TRBV11-2,CASRFSGSKYEQFF,TGTGCCAGCAGATTTAGCGGGAGTAAGTATGAGCAGTTCTTC
TRBJ2-7,.,many,TRBV7-9,CASSFRGRSYEQYF,.
TRBJ1-2,.,.,TRBV2,CASSEATPGIGGYTF,TGTGCCAGCAGTGAAGCCACTCCCGGAATTGGGGGCTACACCTTC
TRBJ1-5,.,.,TRBV20-1,CSARIPDREQPQHF,TGCAGTGCTAGAATCCCCGATCGTGAGCAGCCCCAGCATTTT
TRBJ1-2,.,few,TRBV12-3/TRBV12-4,CASSAGRGWGYTF,TGTGCCAGCAGCGCAGGACGGGGTTGGGGCTACACCTTC
TRBJ2-7,TRBD2,.,TRBV28,CASSVPSGPYEQYF,TGTGCCAGCAGTGTACCTAGCGGCCCCTACGAGCAGTACTTC
TRBJ2-5,.,.,TRBV7-9,CASSLSTVSTQYF,TGTGCCAGCAGCTTATCCACAGTCTCGACCCAGTACTTC
TRBJ1-2,.,.,TRBV25-1,CASRAMGTNYGYTF,TGTGCCAGCAGAGCCATGGGTACTAACTATGGCTACACCTTC
TRBJ2-3,.,.,TRBV11-2,CANSPGQNTQYF,TGTGCCAACAGCCCAGGACAGAATACGCAGTATTTT
TRBJ2-7,.,few,TRBV12-3/TRBV12-4,CASSPAGGGDEQYF,TGTGCCAGCAGCCCCGCAGGGGGGGGAGACGAGCAGTACTTC
TRBJ2-1,.,many,TRBV15,CATSRESGAHNEQFF,TGTGCCACCAGCAGAGAGTCAGGGGCCCACAATGAGCAGTTCTTC
TRBJ2-7,TRBD2,.,TRBV5-1,CASSARTSPDEQYF,TGCGCCAGCAGCGCCAGGACTAGCCCCGACGAGCAGTACTTC
TRBJ2-1,.,once,TRBV27,CANSLPPLNEQFF,TGTGCCAACAGTTTACCCCCCCTGAATGAGCAGTTCTTC
TRBJ1-2,.,.,TRBV6-2/TRBV6-3,CASSPNSGTSGYTF,TGTGCCAGCAGTCCGAATTCCGGGACAAGTGGCTACACCTTC
TRBJ2-6,.,few,TRBV27,CASSPSQFYSGANVLTF,TGTGCCAGCAGCCCTAGTCAATTCTACTCTGGGGCCAACGTCCTGACTTTC
TRBJ2-1,TRBD2,.,TRBV7-3,CASSPRRGLPGNEQFF,TGTGCCAGCAGCCCAAGGCGGGGACTACCGGGGAATGAGCAGTTCTTC
TRBJ2-4,.,many,TRBV20-1,CSADQQQGAKNIQYF,TGCAGTGCCGATCAACAACAGGGTGCCAAAAACATTCAGTACTTC
TRBJ2-7,.,many,TRBV28,CASSSLAAYEQYF,TGTGCCAGCAGTTCCTTAGCTGCCTACGAGCAGTACTTC
TRBJ2-7,.,.,TRBV5-1,CASSQDGYNEQYF,TGCGCCAGCAGCCAGGACGGTTACAATGAGCAGTACTTC
TRBJ2-1,TRBD1,many,TRBV5-1,CASSRTGDSYNEQFF,TGCGCCAGCAGCCGGACAGGGGACTCATACAATGAGCAGTTCTTC
TRBJ2-5,TRBD1,many,TRBV9,CASSSWTGGNQETQYF,TGTGCCAGCAGCTCCTGGACAGGGGGCAACCAAGAGACCCAGTACTTC
TRBJ2-3,.,.,TRBV19,CASSPRGIGTGTQYF,TGTGCCAGTAGTCCCAGGGGAATCGGCACAGGTACGCAGTATTTT
TRBJ2-3,TRBD2,.,TRBV9,CASSAFGTSGDSGADTQYF,TGTGCCAGCAGCGCCTTCGGGACTAGCGGGGATAGCGGAGCAGATACGCAGTATTTT
TRBJ2-2,.,.,TRBV6-6,CASSYSYSNTGELFF,TGTGCCAGCAGTTACTCGTACTCCAACACCGGGGAGCTGTTTTTT
TRBJ2-5,TRBD1,.,TRBV9,CASSVAQQGRETQYF,TGTGCCAGCAGCGTAGCTCAACAGGGGCGAGAGACCCAGTACTTC
TRBJ2-3,.,.,TRBV5-1,CASGRDPNTDTQYF,TGCGCCAGTGGCAGGGACCCCAACACAGATACGCAGTATTTT
TRBJ2-3,.,.,TRBV5-1,CASRWRVEDTQYF,TGCGCCAGCAGATGGCGGGTTGAAGATACGCAGTATTTT
TRBJ2-7,.,.,TRBV20-1,CSARLDEAYEQYF,TGCAGTGCTCGTTTGGACGAGGCCTACGAGCAGTACTTC
TRBJ2-7,TRBD2,many,TRBV4-2,CASSQTTSGVFYEQYF,TGTGCCAGCAGCCAAACTACTAGCGGGGTATTCTACGAGCAGTACTTC
TRBJ2-7,.,many,TRBV10-1,CASSDGGLMGHEQYF,TGCGCCAGCAGTGACGGGGGGCTGATGGGACACGAGCAGTACTTC
TRBJ2-4,.,many,TRBV6-6,CASSTGNIQYF,TGTGCCAGCAGTACAGGGAACATTCAGTACTTC
TRBJ1-2,TRBD1,.,TRBV15,CATSRVGTVVNYGYTF,TGTGCCACCAGCCGCGTTGGGACAGTGGTCAACTATGGCTACACCTTC
TRBJ1-2,.,many,TRBV11-2,CASAWYGFLNYGYTF,TGTGCCAGCGCATGGTATGGGTTCCTCAACTATGGCTACACCTTC
TRBJ1-4,.,.,TRBV5-1,CASSRTGESGEKLFF,TGCGCCAGCAGCCGGACCGGGGAGTCGGGTGAAAAACTGTTTTTT
TRBJ2-7,TRBD1,.,TRBV6-6,CASSTTGDSYEQYF,TGTGCCAGCAGTACGACAGGGGACTCCTACGAGCAGTACTTC
TRBJ2-1,.,.,TRBV7-3,CASSRLSSSYNEQFF,TGTGCCAGCAGCCGTCTTAGCAGTTCCTACAATGAGCAGTTCTTC
TRBJ1-4,.,.,TRBV7-2,CTSSQDSSGNEKLFF,TGTACCAGCAGCCAAGACAGTTCTGGTAATGAAAAACTGTTTTTT
TRBJ2-7,TRBD1,.,TRBV28,CASSLVGTEAHEQYF,TGTGCCAGCAGTCTAGTGGGGACAGAGGCCCACGAGCAGTACTTC